This T cell receptor beta chain originates from a study of OX40 agonist ivuxolimab in advanced cancers. Study information: The study reported partial responses in three patients: one hepatocellular carcinoma, two cutaneous melanoma.

Patients were ineligible given autoimmune disease history or systemic immunosuppression. The length of the CDR3 is 14 residues. The germline CDR1 and CDR2 sequences are SGHVS and FQNEAQ. V was clipped by 5 bases and J by 2 bases, with 12 bases between them. On this clone: What it binds is unknown.

Points from the study as a whole: Among the lowest peripheral clonal expansion occurred in 0.1-3.0 mg/kg partial responders. CD8+ T cells were the subset that, on average, had more expanded clones than CD4+.

Using immunoSEQ multiplex PCR, the repertoire was profiled, and TCRdb retains in-frame clones only, with some absent. The sample lists about 48,000 clones, over 75% occurring once. This receptor was obtained from an adult with an advanced solid tumor such as melanoma, head and neck, liver or kidney cancer. The J gene is TRBJ1-1, the V gene TRBV7-8; D gene unclear. The starting material was CD4+ or CD8+ T cells sorted from blood, obtained in a trial of the OX40 agonist ivuxolimab. CDR3 region: CASSPRETNTEAFF. As DNA, the CDR3 is TGTGCCAGCAGCCCCCGGGAAACCAACACTGAAGCTTTCTTT.